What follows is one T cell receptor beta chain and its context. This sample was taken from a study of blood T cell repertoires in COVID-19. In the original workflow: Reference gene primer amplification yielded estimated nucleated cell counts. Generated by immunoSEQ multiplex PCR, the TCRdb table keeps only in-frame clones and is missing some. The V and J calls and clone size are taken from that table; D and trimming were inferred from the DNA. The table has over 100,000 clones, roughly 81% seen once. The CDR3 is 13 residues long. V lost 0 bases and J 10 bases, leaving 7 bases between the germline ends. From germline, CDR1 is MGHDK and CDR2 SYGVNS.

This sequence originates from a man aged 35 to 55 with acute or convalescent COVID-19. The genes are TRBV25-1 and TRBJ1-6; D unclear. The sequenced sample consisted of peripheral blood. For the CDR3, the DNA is TGTGCCAGCAGTGAATATCGAGGGTCACCCCTCCACTTT. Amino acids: CASSEYRGSPLHF.